The T cell receptor (beta chain) described here comes from a study of blood T cells in healthy people across ages. Whole-study findings and limits: Underestimates were what the diversity estimates from one million T cells were considered to be.

The second PCR ran about 6 to 11 cycles with a sample-barcoded 5' primer and J-beta primers. TCRdb analysed the 5' RACE reads with MiXCR anew, one entry per CDR3 protein. The sample yields hundreds of thousands of distinct CDR3 sequences, less than 35% seen once. This clonotype was counted at least ten times. Antigen specificity is unknown. Germline V CDR1 and CDR2: DFQATT, SNEGSKA (reference sequence). This CDR3 has 13 amino acids. V trimming: 7 bases; J trimming: 5 bases; junction bases outside the gene matches: 8. The J gene is TRBJ2-5, the V gene TRBV20-1; the match to TRBD2 covers 9 bases. This clonotype was obtained from a woman at least 80 years old in good health. The sample was blood. The DNA of the CDR3 is TGCAGTGGCTCGGGACTAGCAGCGGAGACCCAGTACTTC. This translates into CSGSGLAAETQYF.